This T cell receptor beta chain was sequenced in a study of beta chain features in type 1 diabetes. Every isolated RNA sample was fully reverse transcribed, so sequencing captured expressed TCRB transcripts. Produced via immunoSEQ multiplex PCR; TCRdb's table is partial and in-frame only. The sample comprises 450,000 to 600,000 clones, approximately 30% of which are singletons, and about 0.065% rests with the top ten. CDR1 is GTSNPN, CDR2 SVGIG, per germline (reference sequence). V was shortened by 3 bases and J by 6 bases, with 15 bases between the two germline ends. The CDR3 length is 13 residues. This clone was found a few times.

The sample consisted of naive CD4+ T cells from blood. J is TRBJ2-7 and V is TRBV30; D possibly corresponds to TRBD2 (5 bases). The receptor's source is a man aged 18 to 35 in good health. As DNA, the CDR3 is TGTGCCTGGAGCGCGCAGGACTCGGGCGAGCAGTACTTC. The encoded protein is CAWSAQDSGEQYF.